The entry below describes one T cell receptor (beta chain). The germline gene is not matched at one end of the junction; a read error may be the cause. This sample was included in a study of blood T cell repertoires in COVID-19. Looking at the study overall: COVID-19 samples, acute and convalescent, were from the United States, Italy and Spain. Sources were T cells, B-cell-depleted T cells, or PBMCs; the material itself was cDNA or gDNA.

Germline CDR1 SGHTA, CDR2 FQGTGA. The CDR3 totals 14 residues. Data came from immunoSEQ multiplex PCR; TCRdb stores just in-frame clones and leaves some out. The table lists 100,000 to 120,000 clones, around 68% of them singletons. V usage is TRBV7-3 and J usage is TRBJ1-1; TRBD1 might be the D (6 bases). The origin of this receptor is an older woman with acute or convalescent COVID-19. Specimen: peripheral blood. The CDR3 reads CASSLSQGNPEAFF. The DNA of the CDR3 is TGTGCCAGCAGCTTATCTCAGGGGAACCCTGAAGCTTTCTTT.